This TCR beta chain was sequenced for a study of blood T cell repertoires in COVID-19. Overall study: The origin of the acute and convalescent COVID-19 samples was the United States, Italy and Spain. Nucleic acid was either cDNA or gDNA, and it came from T cells, B-cell-depleted T cells, or PBMCs.

V was cut by 4 bases and J by 0 bases, with 18 bases left in between. This CDR3 is built from 16 residues. Germline V gene data show CDR1 as SQVTM and CDR2 as ANQGSEA. Under the authors' procedure: The assay estimated nucleated cells by amplifying reference gene primers. This table comes from immunoSEQ multiplex PCR, and its TCRdb copy is limited to in-frame clones, with some not included. V and J calls and clone size are those listed in that table; D and trimming were worked out from the DNA. The sample carries about 160,000 clones, over 70% recorded once. This clone has only a few counts. The V gene is TRBV29-1, the J gene TRBJ1-1, with TRBD1 as a possible D gene (5 bases). Sequencing was carried out using peripheral blood. The sequence was collected from an older man with acute or convalescent COVID-19. Written as DNA, the CDR3 is TGCAGCGTTGGTGGCGGGGGGATGACCATGAACACTGAAGCTTTCTTT. This encodes CSVGGGGMTMNTEAFF.